These 5 T cell receptor beta chains originate from one sample sequenced in a study of T-cell reconstitution after alpha-beta-depleted transplantation in children. Unique molecular identifiers featured in how the TCRbeta library was prepared. Using its own MiXCR run on the PCR reads, TCRdb lists one record per CDR3 protein. The repertoire has some 200,000 distinct CDR3 sequences, about 15% of them found once; the top ten carry roughly 13%. The material was PBMCs from the stem cell graft donor, obtained from the stem cell graft. The receptor set was obtained from a human donor who donated a stem cell graft to a child with acute lymphoblastic leukemia.

This clonotype was counted ten times or more. The V gene is TRBV7-2, the J gene TRBJ2-7; 8 positions agree with TRBD2. The V and J ends lost 4 bases and 7 bases, in that order; junction bases with no gene match: 9. The CDR3 has 14 amino acids. Germline V lookup: CDR1 SGHTA, CDR2 FQGNSA. The CDR3 loop reads CASSSRAGGEEQYF. Here the CDR3 DNA reads TGTGCCAGCAGCTCTCGGGCGGGGGGCGAAGAGCAGTACTTC.

The genes are TRBV5-1 and TRBJ2-3, with 8 bases matching TRBD2. V shed 3 bases, J shed 6 bases, and the junction held 6 bases outside the gene matches. CDR3 size: 14 residues. Germline CDR1 reads SGHRS; CDR2 reads YFSETQ. The CDR3 protein is CASSSGLAADTQYF. The CDR3 DNA sequence: TGCGCCAGCAGCTCCGGACTAGCTGCGGATACGCAGTATTTT. Together with reference TRBV5-1 and TRBJ2-3, the CDR3 gives the full variable domain: KAGVTQTPRYLIKTRGQQVTLSCSPISGHRSVSWYQQTPGQGLQFLFEYFSETQRNKGNFPGRFSGRQFSNSRSEMNVSTLELGDSALYLCASSSGLAADTQYFGPGTRLTVL.

This clonotype was picked up many times. The rearrangement joins TRBV4-1 to TRBJ2-1, with 12 bases that match TRBD2. This CDR3 has 16 amino acids. The V gene's germline CDR1 is MGHRA and CDR2 YSYEKL. Trimming cost V 1 base and J 7 bases; bases outside gene matches: 5. CDR3 loop: CASSQVPSGRANEQFF. The CDR3, as DNA: TGCGCCAGCAGCCAAGTTCCTAGCGGGAGGGCAAATGAGCAGTTCTTC.

The rearrangement uses TRBV6-2 or TRBV6-3 and TRBJ2-1; D possibly corresponds to TRBD2 (6 bases). The V end was cut by 1 base, the J end by 7 bases, with 14 bases between. CDR3 length equals 15 residues. Germline assignment: CDR1 MNHEY and CDR2 SVGEGT. CDR3 region: CASSYWTEGSNEQFF. CDR3 in DNA: TGTGCCAGCAGTTACTGGACGGAGGGATCGAATGAGCAGTTCTTC.

This clonotype came up many times. The chain employs TRBV28 and TRBJ1-1, with D possibly being TRBD1 (6 bases). The CDR3 contains 14 residues. The germline V and J ends were trimmed by 8 bases and 3 bases, with 16 bases remaining between them. In germline, CDR1 is MDHEN, CDR2 SYDVKM. For the CDR3, the DNA is TGTGCCAGCGGCTTGGTGGCAGGGGACACTGAAGCTTTCTTT. It codes for CASGLVAGDTEAFF.